The T cell receptor beta chain described here comes from a study of T-cell reconstitution after alpha-beta-depleted transplantation in children. Study-level results: About two months after transplant, alpha-beta T cells reportedly came from several hundred expanded graft clones. Once a year had passed after transplant, T-cell counts and diversity came mostly from newly produced T cells. Where some patients showed high TCRbeta diversity at day 60, it came from recipient T cells and thymic progenitors that had survived.

Preparation of the TCRbeta library was carried out with unique molecular identifiers. TCRdb re-analysed the PCR reads in MiXCR, keeping a single row per CDR3 protein. The sample has 65,000 to 75,000 distinct CDR3 sequences; roughly 4.9% are singletons. The germline V gene has CDR1 LGHNA and CDR2 YNFKEQ. There are 13 residues in the CDR3. Trimming pared 4 bases from V and 4 bases from J, leaving 9 bases between. This clonotype was recorded many times. The antigen is not known. The J gene is TRBJ2-3, the V gene TRBV4-2; D is unclear. Here the sequenced sample was PBMCs, mostly from graft donor cells, taken 180 days after TCRalphabeta/CD19-depleted stem cell transplant. This clonotype originated in a boy under two years old who had a stem cell transplant for acute myeloid leukemia, so the T cells may come from the graft donor. In DNA, the CDR3 is TGTGCCAGCAGCCGGGCGGATCCAGATACGCAGTATTTT. This codes for CASSRADPDTQYF.